The T cell receptor beta chain under discussion was sequenced for a study of blood T cell repertoires in COVID-19. Study-level information: The United States, Italy and Spain provided the acute and convalescent COVID-19 samples.

Data came from immunoSEQ multiplex PCR; TCRdb stores just in-frame clones and leaves some out. This table has a few hundred thousand clones, around nine tenths appearing once. This TCR was recovered from a woman aged 70 to 79 with active or convalescent COVID-19. Sequencing was performed on peripheral blood.

Written as DNA, the CDR3 is TGTGCCAGCAGAGACGGACAGGGTCTCGGCGGGGAGCTGTTTTTT. It is translated as CASRDGQGLGGELFF. V usage is TRBV11-3 and J usage is TRBJ2-2, with 8 bases identical to TRBD1. V shed 6 bases, J shed 7 bases, and the junction held 10 bases outside the gene matches. In germline, CDR1 is SGHNT, CDR2 YENEEA. The CDR3 loop spans 15 amino acids. The complete variable domain, with remaining parts taken from reference TRBV11-3 and TRBJ2-2, reads EAGVVQSPRYKIIEKKQPVAFWCNPISGHNTLYWYLQNLGQGPELLIRYENEEAVDDSQLPKDRFSAERLKGVDSTLKIQPAELGDSAVYLCASRDGQGLGGELFFGEGSRLTVL.